This T cell receptor beta chain came from a study of shared clonotypes between healthy human individuals. Method: immunoSEQ multiplex PCR; TCRdb's copy keeps in-frame clones and lacks some. The profile shows 450,000 to 600,000 clones, about 80% of them singletons. V trimming: 4 bases; J trimming: 6 bases; junction bases outside the gene matches: 4. The CDR3 has 13 residues. CDR1 SQVTM and CDR2 ANQGSEA come from the germline V gene. The table lists this clone with a count of one. The V call is TRBV29-1, the J call TRBJ2-4; TRBD1 aligns across 9 bases. The sequence came from a middle-aged woman in good health. Some clones in this sample may be carry-over from other donors' samples. The sequencing sample was made of PBMCs. The DNA of the CDR3 is TGCAGCGTTGGACAGGGGGGTCTAAACATTCAGTACTTC. Its protein product is CSVGQGGLNIQYF.